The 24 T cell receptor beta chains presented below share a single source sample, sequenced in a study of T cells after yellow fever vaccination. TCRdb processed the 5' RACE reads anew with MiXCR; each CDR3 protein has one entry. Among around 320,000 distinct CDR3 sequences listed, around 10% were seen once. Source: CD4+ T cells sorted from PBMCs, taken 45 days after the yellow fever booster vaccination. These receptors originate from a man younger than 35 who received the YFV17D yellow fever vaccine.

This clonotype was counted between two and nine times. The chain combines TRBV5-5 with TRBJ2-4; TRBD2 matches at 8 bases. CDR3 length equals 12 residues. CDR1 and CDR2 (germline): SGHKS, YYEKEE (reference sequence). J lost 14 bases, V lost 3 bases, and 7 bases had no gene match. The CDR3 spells CASSSLTSVEYF. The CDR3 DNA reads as TGTGCCAGCAGCTCCTTGACTAGCGTGGAGTACTTC.

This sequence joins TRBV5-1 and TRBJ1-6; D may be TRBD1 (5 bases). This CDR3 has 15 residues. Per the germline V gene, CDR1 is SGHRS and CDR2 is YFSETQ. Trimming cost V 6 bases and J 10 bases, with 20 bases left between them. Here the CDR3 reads CASTAGGGITSPLHF. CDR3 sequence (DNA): TGCGCCAGCACCGCGGGGGGGGGAATTACCTCACCCCTCCACTTT.

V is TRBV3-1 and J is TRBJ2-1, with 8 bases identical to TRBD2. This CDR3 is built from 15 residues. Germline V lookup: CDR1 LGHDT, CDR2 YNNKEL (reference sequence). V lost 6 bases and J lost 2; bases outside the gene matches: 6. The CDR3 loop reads CASSISGAAYNEQFF. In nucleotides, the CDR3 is TGTGCCAGCAGTATTAGCGGGGCCGCCTACAATGAGCAGTTCTTC.

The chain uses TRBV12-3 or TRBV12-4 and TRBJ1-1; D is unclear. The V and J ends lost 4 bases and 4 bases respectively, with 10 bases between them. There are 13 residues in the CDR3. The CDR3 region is CASSSSGGTEAFF. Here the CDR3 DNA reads TGTGCCAGCAGTTCGTCCGGAGGCACTGAAGCTTTCTTT.

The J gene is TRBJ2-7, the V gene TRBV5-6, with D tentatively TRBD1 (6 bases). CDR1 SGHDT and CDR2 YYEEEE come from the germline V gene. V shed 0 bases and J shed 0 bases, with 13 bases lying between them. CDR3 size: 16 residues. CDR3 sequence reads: CASSLVGRGDSYEQYV. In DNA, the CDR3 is TGTGCCAGCAGCTTGGTAGGCAGGGGCGACTCCTACGAGCAGTACGTC.

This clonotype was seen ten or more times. CDR3 in amino acids: CASRINSGKNIQYF. CDR3 coding DNA: TGTGCCAGCAGGATTAATAGCGGGAAAAACATTCAGTACTTC. The rearrangement links TRBV12-3 or TRBV12-4 to TRBJ2-4, with 7 bases that match TRBD2. The CDR3 spans 14 residues. V shed 6 bases, J shed 4 bases, and the junction held 6 bases outside the gene matches.

CDR3 in DNA: TGTGCCAGCAGCACCTTCAGGGGGGGAAATGAGCAGTTCTTC. It specifies CASSTFRGGNEQFF. This chain links TRBV7-6 with TRBJ2-1; D may be TRBD1 or TRBD2 (7 bases each). The CDR3 consists of 14 residues. V lost 5 bases to trimming and J lost 7 bases, with 15 bases between them. The V gene's germline CDR1 is SGHVS and CDR2 FNYEAQ.

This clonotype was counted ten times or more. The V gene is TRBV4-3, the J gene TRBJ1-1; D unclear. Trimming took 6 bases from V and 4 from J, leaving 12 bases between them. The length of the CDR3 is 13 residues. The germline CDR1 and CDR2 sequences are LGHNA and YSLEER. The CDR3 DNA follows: TGCGCCAGCAGGCTCGGGATTGGCACTGAAGCTTTCTTT. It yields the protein CASRLGIGTEAFF.

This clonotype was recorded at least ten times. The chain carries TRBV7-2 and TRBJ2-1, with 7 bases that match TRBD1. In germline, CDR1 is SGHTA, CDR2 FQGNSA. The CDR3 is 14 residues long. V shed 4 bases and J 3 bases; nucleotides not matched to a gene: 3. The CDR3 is CASSSTGIYNEQFF. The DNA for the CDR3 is TGTGCCAGCAGCTCGACAGGGATCTACAATGAGCAGTTCTTC.

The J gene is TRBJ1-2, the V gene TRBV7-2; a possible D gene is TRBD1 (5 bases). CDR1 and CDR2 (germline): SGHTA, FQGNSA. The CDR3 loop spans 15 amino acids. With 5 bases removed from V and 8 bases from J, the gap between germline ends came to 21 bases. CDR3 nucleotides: TGTGCCAGCAGCCCCGTTGCGAGGGGCTCTCGAGGCTACACCTTC. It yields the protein CASSPVARGSRGYTF.

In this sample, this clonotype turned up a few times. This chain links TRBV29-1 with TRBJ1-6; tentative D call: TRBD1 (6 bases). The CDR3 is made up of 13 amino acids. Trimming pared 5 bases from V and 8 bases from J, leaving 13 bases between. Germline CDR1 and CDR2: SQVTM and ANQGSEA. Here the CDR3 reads CSVTQGSDSPLHF. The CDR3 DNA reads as TGCAGCGTTACTCAGGGGAGCGATTCACCCCTCCACTTT.

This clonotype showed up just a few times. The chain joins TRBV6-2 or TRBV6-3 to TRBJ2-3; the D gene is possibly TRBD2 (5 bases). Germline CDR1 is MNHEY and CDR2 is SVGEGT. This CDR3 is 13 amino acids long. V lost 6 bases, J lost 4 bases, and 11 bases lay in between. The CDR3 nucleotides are TGTGCCAGCAGGTCGGCGGGCGCAGATACGCAGTATTTT. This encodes CASRSAGADTQYF.

The CDR3 region is CSARAGGPSGSQYF. DNA for the CDR3: TGCAGTGCTAGAGCCGGGGGACCCTCGGGGTCCCAGTACTTC. V is TRBV20-1 and J is TRBJ2-5, with D possibly TRBD2 on 6 matching bases. Trimming pared 1 base from V and 9 bases from J, leaving 18 bases between. Germline CDR1 and CDR2: DFQATT and SNEGSKA (reference sequence). This CDR3 contains 14 residues.

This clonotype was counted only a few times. The CDR3 region is CASSFPSWTGSTEAFF. The CDR3 DNA is TGTGCCAGCAGTTTCCCTTCTTGGACAGGCAGCACTGAAGCTTTCTTT. The chain carries TRBV28 and TRBJ1-1; TRBD1 matches 7 bases. Germline V gene data show CDR1 as MDHEN and CDR2 as SYDVKM. This CDR3 is built from 16 residues. V shed 3 bases and J 4 bases; nucleotides not matched to a gene: 11.

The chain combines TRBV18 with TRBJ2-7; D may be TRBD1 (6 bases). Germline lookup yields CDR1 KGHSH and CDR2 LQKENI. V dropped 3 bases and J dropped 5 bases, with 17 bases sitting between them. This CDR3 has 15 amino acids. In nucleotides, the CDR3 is TGTGCCAGCTCACCGGGGGCCAGCACCACCCACGAGCAGTACTTC. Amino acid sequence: CASSPGASTTHEQYF.

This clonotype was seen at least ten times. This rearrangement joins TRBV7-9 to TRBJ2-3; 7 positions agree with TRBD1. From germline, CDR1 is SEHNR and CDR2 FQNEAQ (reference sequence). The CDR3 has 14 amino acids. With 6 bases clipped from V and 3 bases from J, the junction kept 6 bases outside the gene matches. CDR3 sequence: CASRQGQGTDTQYF. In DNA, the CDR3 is TGTGCCAGCAGACAGGGGCAGGGAACAGATACGCAGTATTTT.

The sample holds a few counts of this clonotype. CDR3 residues: CAISVTSQETQYF. In DNA form, the CDR3 reads TGTGCCATCAGTGTCACTAGCCAAGAGACCCAGTACTTC. The gene calls are TRBV10-3 and TRBJ2-5, with D possibly TRBD2 on 5 matching bases. The CDR3 covers 13 residues. CDR1 is ENHRY and CDR2 is SYGVKD in the germline V gene. V lost 4 bases, J lost 1 base, and 7 bases lay in between.

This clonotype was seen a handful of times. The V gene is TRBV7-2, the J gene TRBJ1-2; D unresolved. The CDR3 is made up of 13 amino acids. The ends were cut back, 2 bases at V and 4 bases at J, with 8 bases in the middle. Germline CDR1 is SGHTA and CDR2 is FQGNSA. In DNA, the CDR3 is TGTGCCAGCAGCTTAAGTCTGACCTATGGCTACACCTTC. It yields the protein CASSLSLTYGYTF. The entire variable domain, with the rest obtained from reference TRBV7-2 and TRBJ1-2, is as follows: GAGVSQSPSNKVTEKGKDVELRCDPISGHTALYWYRQSLGQGLEFLIYFQGNSAPDKSGLPSDRFSAERTGGSVSTLTIQRTQQEDSAVYLCASSLSLTYGYTFGSGTRLTVV.

The DNA of the CDR3 is TGCAGTGCTAGAGTCCAAACTAGCTATGGCATTCAGTACTTC. This encodes CSARVQTSYGIQYF. The J gene is TRBJ2-4, the V gene TRBV20-1; possibly TRBD2 for D (6 bases). Trimming cost V 1 base and J 9 bases, with 16 bases left between them. Per the germline V gene, CDR1 is DFQATT and CDR2 is SNEGSKA (reference sequence). This CDR3 has 14 amino acids.

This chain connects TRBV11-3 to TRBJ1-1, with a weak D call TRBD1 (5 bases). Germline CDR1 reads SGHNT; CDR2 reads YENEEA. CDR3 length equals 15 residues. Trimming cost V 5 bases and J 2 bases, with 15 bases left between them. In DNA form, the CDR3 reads TGTGCCAGCAGCCTGAGCGTCCAGGGAAACACTGAAGCTTTCTTT. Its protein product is CASSLSVQGNTEAFF.

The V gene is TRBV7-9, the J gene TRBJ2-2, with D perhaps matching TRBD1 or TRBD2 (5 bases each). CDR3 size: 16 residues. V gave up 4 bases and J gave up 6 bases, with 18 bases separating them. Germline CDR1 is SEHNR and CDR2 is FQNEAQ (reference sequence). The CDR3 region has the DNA TGTGCCAGCAGCTCCCCCGTCTCACTAGGGGCCGGGGAGCTGTTTTTT. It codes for CASSSPVSLGAGELFF. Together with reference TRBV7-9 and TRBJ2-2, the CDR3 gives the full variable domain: DTGVSQNPRHKITKRGQNVTFRCDPISEHNRLYWYRQTLGQGPEFLTYFQNEAQLEKSRLLSDRFSAERPKGSFSTLEIQRTEQGDSAMYLCASSSPVSLGAGELFFGEGSRLTVL.

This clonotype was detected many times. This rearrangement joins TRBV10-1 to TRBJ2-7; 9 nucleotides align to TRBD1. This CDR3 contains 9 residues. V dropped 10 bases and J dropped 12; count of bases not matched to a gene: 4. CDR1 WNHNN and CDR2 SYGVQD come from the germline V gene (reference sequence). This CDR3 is CATPGQGYF. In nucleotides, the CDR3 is TGCGCCACCCCGGGACAGGGGTACTTC.

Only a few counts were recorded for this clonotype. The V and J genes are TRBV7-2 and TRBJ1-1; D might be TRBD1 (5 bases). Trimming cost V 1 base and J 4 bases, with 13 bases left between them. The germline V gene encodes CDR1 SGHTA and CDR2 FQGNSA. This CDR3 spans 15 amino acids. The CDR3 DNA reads TGTGCCAGCAGCTTAGTGTGGGGCATTGGCACTGAAGCTTTCTTT. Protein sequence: CASSLVWGIGTEAFF.

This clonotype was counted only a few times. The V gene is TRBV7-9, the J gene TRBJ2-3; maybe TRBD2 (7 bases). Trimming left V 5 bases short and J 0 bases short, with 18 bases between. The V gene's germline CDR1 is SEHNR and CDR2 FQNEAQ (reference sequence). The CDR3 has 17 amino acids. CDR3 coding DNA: TGTGCCAGCAGCCCTCAAGGAAGGGGGGGAAGCACAGATACGCAGTATTTT. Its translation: CASSPQGRGGSTDTQYF.